Each of the 10 T cell receptor beta chains below was sequenced from the same sample in a study of T cells after yellow fever vaccination. From the 5' RACE reads, TCRdb called clonotypes with MiXCR, one entry per CDR3 protein. The repertoire includes under 600,000 distinct CDR3 sequences, 20% to 25% of them detected once, and less than 20% sits in the top ten. The sample was PBMCs, taken about 21 days after the first yellow fever vaccination. The receptors were sampled from a man between 18 and 35 years old who received the YFV17D yellow fever vaccine.

The CDR3, as DNA: TGTGCCAGCAGTTTGGGGGGATTAAAAGAAAAACTGTTTTTT. This encodes CASSLGGLKEKLFF. The chain is built from TRBV28 and TRBJ1-4; tentative D call: TRBD1 (5 bases). The germline gives CDR1 MDHEN, CDR2 SYDVKM. The V end was cut by 3 bases, the J end by 8 bases, with 13 bases between. The CDR3 sequence is 14 residues long.

The chain uses TRBV27 and TRBJ2-2; maybe TRBD2 (5 bases). The V gene's germline CDR1 is MNHEY and CDR2 SMNVEV (reference sequence). The CDR3 covers 14 residues. V lost 3 bases and J lost 5, with 10 bases in between. CDR3 coding DNA: TGTGCCAGCAGTTTGGAGGAGAGAACCGGGGAGCTGTTTTTT. Amino acid sequence: CASSLEERTGELFF.

This chain joins TRBV12-3 or TRBV12-4 and TRBJ2-3; D could derive from TRBD1 or TRBD2 (6 bases each). The CDR3 totals 17 residues. Trimming took off 6 bases at V and 0 bases at J, with 19 bases between the two ends. Here the CDR3 reads CASSRRDGGPSTDTQYF. The DNA for the CDR3 is TGTGCCAGCAGCCGCCGAGATGGGGGGCCTAGCACAGATACGCAGTATTTT.

The rearrangement joins TRBV4-1 to TRBJ2-3; 12 bases map to TRBD2. Per the germline V gene, CDR1 is MGHRA and CDR2 is YSYEKL. The CDR3 is 19 residues long. The trim removed 1 base at V and 3 bases at J, leaving 11 bases unmatched. For the CDR3, the DNA is TGCGCCAGCAGCCAAGGGACTAGCGGGGTCAAATCCAGGACAGATACGCAGTATTTT. Its translation is CASSQGTSGVKSRTDTQYF.

The gene calls are TRBV2 and TRBJ1-5, with a possible D match to TRBD1 (5 bases). This CDR3 is 14 amino acids long. The V end lost 4 bases, the J end lost 4 bases, and 11 bases lay between the germline ends. Germline CDR1 is SNHLY and CDR2 is FYNNEI. This chain's CDR3 is CASSGGTLNQPQHF. In DNA form, the CDR3 reads TGTGCCAGCAGTGGAGGGACTCTAAATCAGCCCCAGCATTTT.

The chain employs TRBV12-3 or TRBV12-4 and TRBJ2-5; D may be TRBD1 (6 bases). This CDR3 has 15 residues. V was trimmed by 2 bases and J by 5 bases, leaving 15 bases between them. The CDR3 loop is CASSLKLAGEETQYF. CDR3 nucleotide sequence: TGTGCCAGCAGTTTAAAGCTAGCAGGGGAGGAGACCCAGTACTTC.

The rearrangement links TRBV12-3 or TRBV12-4 to TRBJ1-1; tentatively, D is TRBD1 (5 bases). This CDR3 spans 13 amino acids. The V end was cut by 4 bases, the J end by 7 bases, with 13 bases between. The CDR3 region has the DNA TGTGCCAGCAGTTACCTCCAAGACAGTGAAGCTTTCTTT. This gives the protein CASSYLQDSEAFF.

In its sample, this clonotype was seen a few times. The chain couples TRBV7-9 to TRBJ2-5; 8 bases are a match to TRBD1. Losses at the gene ends were 0 bases for V and 5 bases for J; bases not matched to a gene: 2. In germline, CDR1 is SEHNR, CDR2 FQNEAQ (reference sequence). The CDR3 length is 14 residues. The CDR3 DNA reads as TGTGCCAGCAGCTTAGCGACAGGGGCGGAGACCCAGTACTTC. It yields the protein CASSLATGAETQYF.

This clonotype was seen only a few times. V and J are TRBV5-1 and TRBJ1-1; tentatively, D is TRBD1 (5 bases). Trimming removed 7 bases from V and 0 bases from J, with 22 bases in between. CDR3 length equals 17 residues. Per germline, CDR1 SGHRS and CDR2 YFSETQ. CDR3 residues: CASAVPGENPMNTEAFF. In DNA, the CDR3 is TGCGCCAGCGCCGTCCCGGGGGAGAATCCAATGAACACTGAAGCTTTCTTT.

The V and J genes are TRBV12-5 and TRBJ2-5; no reliable D call. The CDR3 length is 14 residues. Germline V lookup: CDR1 LGHNT, CDR2 FRNRAP. V was cut by 2 bases and J by 7 bases, with 14 bases left in between. CDR3 DNA: TGTGCTAGTGGTTTGTCCCGATCCGAGTGGACCCAGTACTTC. Its protein is CASGLSRSEWTQYF.